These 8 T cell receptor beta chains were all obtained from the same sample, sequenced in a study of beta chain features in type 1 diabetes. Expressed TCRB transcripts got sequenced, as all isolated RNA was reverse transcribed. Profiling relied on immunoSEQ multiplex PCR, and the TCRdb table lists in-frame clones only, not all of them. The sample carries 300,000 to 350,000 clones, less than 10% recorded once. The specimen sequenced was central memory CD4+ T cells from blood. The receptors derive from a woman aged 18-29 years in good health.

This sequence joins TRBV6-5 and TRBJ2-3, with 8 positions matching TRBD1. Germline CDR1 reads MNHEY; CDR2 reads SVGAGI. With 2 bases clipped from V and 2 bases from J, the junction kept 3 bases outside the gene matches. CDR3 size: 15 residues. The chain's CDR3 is CASSYGTGFTDTQYF. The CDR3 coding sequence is TGTGCCAGCAGTTACGGGACAGGCTTCACAGATACGCAGTATTTT.

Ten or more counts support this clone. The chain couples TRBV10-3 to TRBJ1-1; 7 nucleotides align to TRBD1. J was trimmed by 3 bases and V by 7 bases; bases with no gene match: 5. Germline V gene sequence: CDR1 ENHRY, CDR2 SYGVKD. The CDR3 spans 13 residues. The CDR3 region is CAIMAGGHTEAFF. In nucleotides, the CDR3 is TGTGCCATCATGGCAGGGGGACACACTGAAGCTTTCTTT.

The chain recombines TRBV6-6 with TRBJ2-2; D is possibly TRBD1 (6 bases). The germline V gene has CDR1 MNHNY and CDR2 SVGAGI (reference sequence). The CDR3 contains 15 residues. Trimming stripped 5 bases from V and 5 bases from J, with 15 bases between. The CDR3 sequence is CASSHGTWETGELFF. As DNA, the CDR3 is TGTGCCAGCAGTCATGGGACATGGGAGACCGGGGAGCTGTTTTTT.

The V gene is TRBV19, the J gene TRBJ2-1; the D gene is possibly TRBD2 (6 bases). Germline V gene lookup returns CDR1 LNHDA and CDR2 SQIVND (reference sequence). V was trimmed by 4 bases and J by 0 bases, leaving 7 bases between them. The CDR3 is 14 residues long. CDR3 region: CASSRGGSYNEQFF. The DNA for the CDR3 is TGTGCCAGTAGTAGGGGAGGCTCCTACAATGAGCAGTTCTTC.

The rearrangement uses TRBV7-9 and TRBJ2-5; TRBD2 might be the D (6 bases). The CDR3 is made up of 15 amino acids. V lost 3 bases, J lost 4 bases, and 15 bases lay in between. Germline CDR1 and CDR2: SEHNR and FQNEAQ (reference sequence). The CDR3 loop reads CASSFSGGMGETQYF. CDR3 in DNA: TGTGCCAGCAGCTTCTCTGGCGGGATGGGAGAGACCCAGTACTTC. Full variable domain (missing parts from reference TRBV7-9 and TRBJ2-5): DTGVSQNPRHKITKRGQNVTFRCDPISEHNRLYWYRQTLGQGPEFLTYFQNEAQLEKSRLLSDRFSAERPKGSFSTLEIQRTEQGDSAMYLCASSFSGGMGETQYFGPGTRLLVL.

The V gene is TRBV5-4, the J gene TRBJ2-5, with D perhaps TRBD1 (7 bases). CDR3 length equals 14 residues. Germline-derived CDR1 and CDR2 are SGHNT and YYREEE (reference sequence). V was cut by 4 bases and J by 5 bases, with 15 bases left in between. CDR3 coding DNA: TGTGCCAGCAGCGTGGACAGGAGGGGGGAGACCCAGTACTTC. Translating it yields CASSVDRRGETQYF.

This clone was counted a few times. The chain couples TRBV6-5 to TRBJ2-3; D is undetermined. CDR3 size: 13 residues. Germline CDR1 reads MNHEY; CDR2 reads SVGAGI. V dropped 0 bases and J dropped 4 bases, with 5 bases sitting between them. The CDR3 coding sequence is TGTGCCAGCAGTTACTCGTTTCCAGATACGCAGTATTTT. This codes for CASSYSFPDTQYF.

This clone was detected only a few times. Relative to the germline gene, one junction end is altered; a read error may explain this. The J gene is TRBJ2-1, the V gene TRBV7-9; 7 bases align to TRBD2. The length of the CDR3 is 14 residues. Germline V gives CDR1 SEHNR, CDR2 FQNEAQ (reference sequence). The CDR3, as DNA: TGCGCCAGCAGCCAAGGGACTACCTTCAATGAGCAGTTCTTC. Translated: CASSQGTTFNEQFF.